This paragraph reports one TCR beta chain. Its antigen is undetermined. The data stem from a study of identifying expanded T cells in peripheral blood. Broader study findings: Variance in clone template counts between two-week samples significantly increased with total template count across all healthy donors.

Germline loops: CDR1 MDHEN, CDR2 SYDVKM. The CDR3 runs to 14 residues. The V end was cut by 1 base, the J end by 4 bases, with 10 bases between. Sequenced by immunoSEQ multiplex PCR; TCRdb stores in-frame clones only, minus some. In the table there are under 90,000 clones, 75% to 90% of which are singletons. The J gene is TRBJ1-1, the V gene TRBV28; D unresolved. Sequencing input: blood. This sequence originates from a person aged 18 to 75 in good health. CDR3 coding DNA: TGTGCCAGCAGTTTATTTCAGGTCGCCACTGAAGCTTTCTTT. This sequence encodes CASSLFQVATEAFF.